This T cell receptor beta chain was captured by sequencing in a study of T cell repertoires in cytomegalovirus infection. A single record per CDR3 protein comes from TCRdb applying MiXCR to the reads. The sample lists about 180,000 distinct CDR3 sequences, about a sixth occurring once. CDR1 MDHEN and CDR2 SYDVKM come from the germline V gene. Losses at the gene ends were 2 bases for V and 0 bases for J; bases not matched to a gene: 4. The CDR3 loop spans 16 amino acids. This clonotype has a handful of counts. This chain joins TRBV28 and TRBJ1-5, with 7 bases matching TRBD1. This clonotype was sampled from a human donor in good health (CMV status not recorded). Some clones in this sample may be carry-over from other donors' samples. The sequenced material came from CD8+ T cells from PBMCs. CDR3 in amino acids: CASSLAYRGSNQPQHF. The CDR3 DNA is TGTGCCAGCAGTTTAGCGTACAGGGGTAGCAATCAGCCCCAGCATTTT.